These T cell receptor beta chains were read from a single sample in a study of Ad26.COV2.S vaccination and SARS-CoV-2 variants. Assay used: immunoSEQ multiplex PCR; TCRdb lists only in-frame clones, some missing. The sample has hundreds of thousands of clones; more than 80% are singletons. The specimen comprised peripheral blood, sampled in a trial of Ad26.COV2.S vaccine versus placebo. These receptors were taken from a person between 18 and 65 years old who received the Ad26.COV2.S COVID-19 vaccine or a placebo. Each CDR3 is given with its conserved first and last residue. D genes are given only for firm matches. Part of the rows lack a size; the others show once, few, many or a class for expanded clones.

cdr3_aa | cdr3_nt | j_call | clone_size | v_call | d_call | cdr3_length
CASSLMGGTNEKLFF | TGTGCCAGCAGCTTAATGGGGGGCACTAATGAAAAACTGTTTTTT | TRBJ1-4 | . | TRBV7-2 | . | 15
CATRTGDTQYF | TGTGCCACAAGAACTGGAGATACGCAGTATTTT | TRBJ2-3 | . | TRBV10-3 | . | 11
CASSIDQGNSPLHF | TGTGCCAGTAGTATTGATCAGGGAAATTCACCCCTCCACTTT | TRBJ1-6 | . | TRBV19 | . | 14
CASSFSSETQYF | TGTGCCAGCAGCTTCTCTTCAGAGACCCAGTACTTC | TRBJ2-5 | . | TRBV12-3/TRBV12-4 | . | 12
CASSRPEGNGNTIYF | TGTGCCAGCAGCCGGCCGGAGGGGAATGGAAACACCATATATTTT | TRBJ1-3 | few | TRBV4-2 | . | 15
CASSDREDEQFF | TGTGCCAGCAGTGACAGAGAGGATGAGCAGTTCTTC | TRBJ2-1 | . | TRBV2 | . | 12
CASSYEGSSSGANVLTF | TGTGCCAGCAGTTACGAAGGCAGTAGTTCTGGGGCCAACGTCCTGACTTTC | TRBJ2-6 | . | TRBV6-2/TRBV6-3 | . | 17
CASSEPAGPCTF | TGTGCCAGCAGTGAACCGGCCGGCCCTTGCACCTTC | TRBJ1-2 | once | TRBV2 | . | 12
CASRTRYGDNEQFF | TGCGCCAGCAGGACGCGGTACGGCGACAATGAGCAGTTCTTC | TRBJ2-1 | . | TRBV5-1 | . | 14
CASSIRGRQGAYEQYF | TGTGCCAGTAGTATACGTGGGAGACAGGGGGCATACGAGCAGTACTTC | TRBJ2-7 | . | TRBV19 | TRBD1 | 16
CASLAGANNEQFF | TGTGCCAGCCTAGCGGGAGCCAACAATGAGCAGTTCTTC | TRBJ2-1 | . | TRBV27 | TRBD2 | 13
CATSRVGSENTIYF | TGTGCCACCAGCAGAGTTGGAAGTGAAAACACCATATATTTT | TRBJ1-3 | . | TRBV15 | . | 14
CASSRNRGGQETQYF | TGTGCCAGCAGTAGAAACAGGGGCGGACAAGAGACCCAGTACTTC | TRBJ2-5 | . | TRBV6-2/TRBV6-3 | TRBD1 | 15
CAWSTGLSPLHF | TGTGCCTGGAGTACAGGGTTATCACCCCTCCACTTT | TRBJ1-6 | . | TRBV30 | . | 12
CSARWAGTNYGYTF | TGCAGCGCCCGATGGGCGGGTACTAACTATGGCTACACCTTC | TRBJ1-2 | . | TRBV29-1 | . | 14